Listed here are 2 T cell receptor beta chains from one sample, sequenced in a study of kidney transplant recipient with SARS-CoV-2 infection listed by TCRdb under 2021. The sample's time point label is to be understood as: pre-pandemic baseline sample and day 111 after first positive SARS-CoV-2 test. Reads for this sample came from an Illumina MiSeq. TCRdb reworked the public reads: Q25 trimming with fastp, MiXCR clone assembly, productive beta chains retained. Each entry is one CDR3 protein sequence, shown with its most common DNA and genes. This sample gives 200,000 to 250,000 distinct CDR3 sequences in total; less than 35% of them show up just once. The ten largest clonotypes hold 6% to 8.5% of the sample. The sample in question was a blood sample, obtained at baseline and between days 110 and 120 from a kidney transplant recipient. The source of these receptors is a male patient aged 30 to 39 who had COVID-19 and was a kidney transplant recipient. Following transplantation, T cells from the graft donor may be among those present.

There are a few counts of this clonotype. The V and J genes are TRBV5-3 and TRBJ1-2, with D hard to call. TRBV5-3 is an open reading frame, and its role is uncertain. This CDR3 contains 16 residues. V lost 7 bases and J lost 4, with 23 bases in between. CDR3 amino acids: CARFGLVVRKTYGYTF. The DNA of the CDR3 is TGTGCCAGATTCGGGTTAGTGGTGAGAAAGACCTATGGCTACACCTTC.

This clonotype was seen ten or more times. The gene calls are TRBV27 and TRBJ2-7; D ambiguous. CDR1 and CDR2 from the germline V gene are MNHEY and SMNVEV (reference sequence). With 0 bases removed from V and 4 bases from J, the gap between germline ends came to 7 bases. The length of the CDR3 is 13 residues. The CDR3 region is CASSLSYRYEQYF. The DNA for the CDR3 is TGTGCCAGCAGTTTATCTTACCGATACGAGCAGTACTTC.